A selection of T cell receptor beta chains follows, all from one sample in a study of blood T cell repertoires in COVID-19. The data were produced by immunoSEQ multiplex PCR, yet TCRdb's version contains in-frame clones alone and is incomplete. Here the sample spans 120,000 or so clones, more than 70% being singletons. The sequencing input was peripheral blood. The source is a woman in her 30s who had recovered from COVID-19. CDR3s include the opening cysteine and the closing phenylalanine or tryptophan. D genes are given only for firm matches. Expanded clones get a size class; other rows say once, few or many, or leave the size out.

>TRBV19|TRBJ2-4|-|-
CASSKGLATENIQYF
TGTGCCAGTAGTAAAGGACTCGCGACCGAAAACATTCAGTACTTC
>TRBV27|TRBJ1-2|-|-
CASSEYGYGYTF
TGTGCCAGCAGTGAATACGGCTATGGCTACACCTTC
>TRBV4-1|TRBJ2-7|-|once
CASSQDSASEQYF
TGCGCCAGCAGCCAAGACAGCGCTAGCGAGCAGTACTTC
>TRBV7-2|TRBJ2-2|TRBD2|-
CASSEAGGTGELFF
TGTGCCAGCAGTGAGGCGGGAGGTACCGGGGAGCTGTTTTTT
>TRBV21-1|TRBJ2-7|-|-
CASSARGEPYEQYF
TGTGCCAGCAGCGCCCGTGGGGAGCCCTACGAGCAGTACTTC
>TRBV5-1|TRBJ1-1|-|-
CASSWEGWSTEAFF
TGCGCCAGCAGCTGGGAGGGTTGGAGCACTGAAGCTTTCTTT
>TRBV7-9|TRBJ2-1|-|few
CASSLAGAVYNEQFF
TGTGCCAGCAGCTTAGCGGGAGCTGTATACAATGAGCAGTTCTTC
>TRBV6-6|TRBJ1-2|TRBD1|-
CASSYGDREDGYTF
TGTGCCAGCAGTTACGGAGACAGGGAAGATGGCTACACCTTC
>TRBV7-9|TRBJ1-2|-|-
CASSLIGGNYGYTF
TGTGCCAGCAGCTTAATTGGGGGGAACTATGGCTACACCTTC
>TRBV5-4|TRBJ2-1|TRBD2|once
CASSLGLAGGGHEQFF
TGTGCCAGCAGCTTGGGACTAGCGGGGGGTGGGCATGAGCAGTTCTTC
>TRBV19|TRBJ2-7|-|-
CASQPTQGIVNEQYF
TGTGCCAGCCAACCTACGCAGGGCATCGTCAACGAGCAGTACTTC
>TRBV12-5|TRBJ1-4|-|-
CASGPGLSNEKLFF
TGTGCTAGTGGTCCGGGACTGAGTAATGAAAAACTGTTTTTT
>TRBV5-1|TRBJ1-1|-|few
CASSPMGGNTEAFF
TGCGCCAGCAGCCCGATGGGGGGAAACACTGAAGCTTTCTTT
>TRBV11-2|TRBJ2-7|-|few
CASSLAGSEQYF
TGTGCCAGCAGCTTAGCCGGGTCCGAGCAGTACTTC
>TRBV12-3/TRBV12-4|TRBJ1-2|TRBD1|-
CASTRQGIYGYTF
TGTGCCAGCACCCGACAGGGGATCTATGGCTACACCTTC
>TRBV7-7|TRBJ2-1|TRBD2|-
CASSPGGETQFF
TGTGCTAGCAGCCCGGGGGGGGAAACGCAGTTCTTC